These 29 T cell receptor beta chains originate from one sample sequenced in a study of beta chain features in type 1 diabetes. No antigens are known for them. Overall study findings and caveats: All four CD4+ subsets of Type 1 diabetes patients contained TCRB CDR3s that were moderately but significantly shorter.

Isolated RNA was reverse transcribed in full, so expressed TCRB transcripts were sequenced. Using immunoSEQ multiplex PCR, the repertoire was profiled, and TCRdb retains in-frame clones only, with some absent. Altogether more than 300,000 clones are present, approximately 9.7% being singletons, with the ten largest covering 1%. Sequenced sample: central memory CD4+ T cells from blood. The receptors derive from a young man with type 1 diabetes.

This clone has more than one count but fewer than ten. Here the CDR3 reads CASSHDRAPQGATQYF. The CDR3 DNA is TGTGCCAGCAGCCATGACCGGGCCCCCCAAGGAGCGACGCAGTATTTT. The chain employs TRBV7-9 and TRBJ2-3; D gene uncertain. Per the germline V gene, CDR1 is SEHNR and CDR2 is FQNEAQ (reference sequence). The germline V and J ends were trimmed by 5 bases and 9 bases, with 24 bases remaining between them. This CDR3 contains 16 residues. Full variable domain (rest looked up from reference TRBV7-9 and TRBJ2-3): DTGVSQNPRHKITKRGQNVTFRCDPISEHNRLYWYRQTLGQGPEFLTYFQNEAQLEKSRLLSDRFSAERPKGSFSTLEIQRTEQGDSAMYLCASSHDRAPQGATQYFGPGTRLTVL.

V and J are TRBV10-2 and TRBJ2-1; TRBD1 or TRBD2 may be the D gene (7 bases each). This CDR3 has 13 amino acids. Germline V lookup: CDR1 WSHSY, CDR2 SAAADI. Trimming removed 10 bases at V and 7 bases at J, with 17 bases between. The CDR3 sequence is CATNQGGGNEQFF. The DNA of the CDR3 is TGCGCCACCAACCAGGGGGGAGGGAATGAGCAGTTCTTC.

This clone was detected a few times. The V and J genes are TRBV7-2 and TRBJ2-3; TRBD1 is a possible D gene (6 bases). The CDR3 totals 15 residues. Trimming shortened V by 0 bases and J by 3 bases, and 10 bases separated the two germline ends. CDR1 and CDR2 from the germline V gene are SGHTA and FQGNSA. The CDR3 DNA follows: TGTGCCAGCAGCTTAGCGCAGGGGTTGACAGATACGCAGTATTTT. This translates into CASSLAQGLTDTQYF. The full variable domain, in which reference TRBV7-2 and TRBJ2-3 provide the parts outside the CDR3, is GAGVSQSPSNKVTEKGKDVELRCDPISGHTALYWYRQSLGQGLEFLIYFQGNSAPDKSGLPSDRFSAERTGGSVSTLTIQRTQQEDSAVYLCASSLAQGLTDTQYFGPGTRLTVL.

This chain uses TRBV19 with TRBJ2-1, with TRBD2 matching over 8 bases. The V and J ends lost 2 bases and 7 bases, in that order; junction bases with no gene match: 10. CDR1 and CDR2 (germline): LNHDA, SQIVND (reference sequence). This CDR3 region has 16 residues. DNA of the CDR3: TGTGCCAGTAGTATAAAAACGGGGGGGAGGCGTAATGAGCAGTTCTTC. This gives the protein CASSIKTGGRRNEQFF.

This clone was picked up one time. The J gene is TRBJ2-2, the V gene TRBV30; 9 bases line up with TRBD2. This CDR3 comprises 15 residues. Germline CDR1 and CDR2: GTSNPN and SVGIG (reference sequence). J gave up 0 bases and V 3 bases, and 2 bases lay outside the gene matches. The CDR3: CAWRASGANTGELFF. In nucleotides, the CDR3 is TGTGCCTGGAGGGCTAGCGGGGCGAACACCGGGGAGCTGTTTTTT.

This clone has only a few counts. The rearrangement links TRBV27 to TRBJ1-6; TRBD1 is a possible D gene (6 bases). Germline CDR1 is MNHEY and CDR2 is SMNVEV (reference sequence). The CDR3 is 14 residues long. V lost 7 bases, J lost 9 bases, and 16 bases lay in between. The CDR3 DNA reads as TGTGCCAGCACCAAAGAGGGGGGCTCTTCACCCCTCCACTTT. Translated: CASTKEGGSSPLHF.

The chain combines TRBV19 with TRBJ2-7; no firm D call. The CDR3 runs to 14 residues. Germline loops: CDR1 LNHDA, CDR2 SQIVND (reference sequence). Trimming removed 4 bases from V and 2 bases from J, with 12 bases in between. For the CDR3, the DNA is TGTGCCAGTAGTACCCTGGCGCTACCCTACGAGCAGTACTTC. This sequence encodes CASSTLALPYEQYF.

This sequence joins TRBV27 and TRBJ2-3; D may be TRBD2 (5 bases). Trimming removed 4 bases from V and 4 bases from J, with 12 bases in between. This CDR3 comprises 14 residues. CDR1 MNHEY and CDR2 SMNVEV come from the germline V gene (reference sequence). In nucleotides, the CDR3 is TGTGCCAGCAGTTGGGCCACGGGGTCAGATACGCAGTATTTT. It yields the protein CASSWATGSDTQYF.

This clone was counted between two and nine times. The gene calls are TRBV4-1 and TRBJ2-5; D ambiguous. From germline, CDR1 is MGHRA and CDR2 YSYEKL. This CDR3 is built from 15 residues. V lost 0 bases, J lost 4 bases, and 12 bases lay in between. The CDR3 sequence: CASSQDQTERETQYF. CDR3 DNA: TGCGCCAGCAGCCAAGATCAAACAGAGAGAGAGACCCAGTACTTC.

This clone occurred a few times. CDR3 DNA: TGTGCCAGCAGCTTGGGCCAGGTTCACTACGAGCAGTACTTC. It codes for CASSLGQVHYEQYF. The gene calls are TRBV7-9 and TRBJ2-7; D is unclear. In germline, CDR1 is SEHNR, CDR2 FQNEAQ (reference sequence). V lost 3 bases, J lost 3 bases, and 12 bases lay in between. The CDR3 length is 14 residues.

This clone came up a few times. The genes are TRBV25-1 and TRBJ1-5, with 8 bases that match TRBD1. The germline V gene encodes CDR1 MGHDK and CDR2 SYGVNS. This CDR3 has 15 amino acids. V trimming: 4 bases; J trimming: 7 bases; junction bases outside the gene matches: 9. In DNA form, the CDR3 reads TGTGCCAGCAGTGCTAAGACAGGGGCGGAACAGCCCCAGCATTTT. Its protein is CASSAKTGAEQPQHF.

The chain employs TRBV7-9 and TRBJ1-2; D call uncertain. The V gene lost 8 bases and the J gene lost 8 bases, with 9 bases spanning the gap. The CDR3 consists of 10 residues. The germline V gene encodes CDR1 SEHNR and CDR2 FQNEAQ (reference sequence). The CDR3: CASGLSGYTF. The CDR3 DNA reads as TGTGCCAGCGGACTCAGCGGCTACACCTTC.

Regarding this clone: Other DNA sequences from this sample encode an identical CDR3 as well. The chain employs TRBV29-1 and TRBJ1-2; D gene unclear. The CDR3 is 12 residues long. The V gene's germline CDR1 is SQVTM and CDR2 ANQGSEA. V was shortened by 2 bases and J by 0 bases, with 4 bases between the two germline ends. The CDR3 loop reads CSVESANYGYTF. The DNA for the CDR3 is TGCAGCGTTGAATCGGCTAACTATGGCTACACCTTC.

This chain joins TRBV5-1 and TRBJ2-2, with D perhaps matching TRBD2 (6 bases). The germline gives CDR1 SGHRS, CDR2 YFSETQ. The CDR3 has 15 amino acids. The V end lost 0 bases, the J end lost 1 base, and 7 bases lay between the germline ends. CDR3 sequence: CASSLGDWNTGELFF. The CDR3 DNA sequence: TGCGCCAGCAGCTTGGGGGACTGGAACACCGGGGAGCTGTTTTTT.

Here the CDR3 DNA reads TGTGCCACCCGGGGGGGCATTAGCACAGATACGCAGTATTTT. Its translation: CATRGGISTDTQYF. This rearrangement joins TRBV28 to TRBJ2-3; 8 nucleotides match TRBD2. V lost 10 bases, J lost 0 bases, and 6 bases stayed unmatched. Germline V gene data show CDR1 as MDHEN and CDR2 as SYDVKM. The CDR3 spans 14 residues.

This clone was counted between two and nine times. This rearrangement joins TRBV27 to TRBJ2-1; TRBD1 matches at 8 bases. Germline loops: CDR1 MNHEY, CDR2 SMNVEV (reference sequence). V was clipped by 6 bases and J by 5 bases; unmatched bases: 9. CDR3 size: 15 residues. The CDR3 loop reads CASSSRGRNDNEQFF. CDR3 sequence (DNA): TGTGCCAGCAGCTCCAGGGGGCGGAATGACAATGAGCAGTTCTTC.

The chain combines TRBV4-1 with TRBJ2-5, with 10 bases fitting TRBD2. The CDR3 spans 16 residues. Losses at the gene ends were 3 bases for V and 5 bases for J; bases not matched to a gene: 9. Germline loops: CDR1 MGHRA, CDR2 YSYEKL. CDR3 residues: CASSHELAGLEETQYF. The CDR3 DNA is TGCGCCAGCAGCCATGAACTAGCGGGGTTGGAGGAGACCCAGTACTTC.

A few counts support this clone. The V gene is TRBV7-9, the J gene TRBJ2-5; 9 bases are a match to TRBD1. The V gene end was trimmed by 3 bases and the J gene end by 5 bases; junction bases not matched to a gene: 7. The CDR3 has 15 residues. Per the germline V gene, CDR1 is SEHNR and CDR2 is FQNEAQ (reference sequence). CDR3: CASSFETGGEETQYF. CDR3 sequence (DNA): TGTGCCAGCAGCTTTGAAACAGGGGGCGAGGAGACCCAGTACTTC.

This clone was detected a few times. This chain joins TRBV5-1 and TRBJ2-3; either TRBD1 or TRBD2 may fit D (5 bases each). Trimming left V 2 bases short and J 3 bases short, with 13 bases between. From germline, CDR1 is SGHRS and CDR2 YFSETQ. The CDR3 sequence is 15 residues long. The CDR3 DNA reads TGCGCCAGCAGCTTAAACGGGGACCGGACAGATACGCAGTATTTT. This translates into CASSLNGDRTDTQYF.

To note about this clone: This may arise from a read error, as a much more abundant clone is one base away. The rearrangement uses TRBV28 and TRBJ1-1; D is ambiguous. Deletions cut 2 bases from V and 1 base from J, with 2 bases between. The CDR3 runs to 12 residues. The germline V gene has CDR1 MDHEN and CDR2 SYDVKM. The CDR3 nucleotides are TGTGCCAGCAGTTTACGGAACACTGAAGCTTTCTTT. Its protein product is CASSLRNTEAFF.

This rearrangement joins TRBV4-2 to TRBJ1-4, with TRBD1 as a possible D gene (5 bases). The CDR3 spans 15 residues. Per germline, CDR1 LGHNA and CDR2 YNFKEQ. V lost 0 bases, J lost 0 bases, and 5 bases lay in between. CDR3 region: CASSQEGATNEKLFF. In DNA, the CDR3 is TGTGCCAGCAGCCAAGAGGGGGCAACTAATGAAAAACTGTTTTTT.

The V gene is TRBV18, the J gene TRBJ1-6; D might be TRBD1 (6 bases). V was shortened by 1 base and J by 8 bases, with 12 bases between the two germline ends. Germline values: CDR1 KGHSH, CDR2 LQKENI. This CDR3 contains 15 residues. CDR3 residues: CASSPRGASDSPLHF. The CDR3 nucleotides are TGTGCCAGCTCACCACGGGGGGCAAGTGATTCACCCCTCCACTTT.

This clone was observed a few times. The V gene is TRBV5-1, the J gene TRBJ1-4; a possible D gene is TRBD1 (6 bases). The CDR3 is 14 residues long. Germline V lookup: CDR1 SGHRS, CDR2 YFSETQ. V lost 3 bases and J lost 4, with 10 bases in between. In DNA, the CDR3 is TGCGCCAGCAGCTCAGGGGAGGATAATGAAAAACTGTTTTTT. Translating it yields CASSSGEDNEKLFF.

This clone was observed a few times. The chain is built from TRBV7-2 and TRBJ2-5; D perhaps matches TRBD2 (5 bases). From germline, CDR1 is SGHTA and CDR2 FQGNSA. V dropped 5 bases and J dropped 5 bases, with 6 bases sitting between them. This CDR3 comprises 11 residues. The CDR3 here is CASSDYETQYF. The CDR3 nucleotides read TGTGCCAGCAGCGACTATGAGACCCAGTACTTC.

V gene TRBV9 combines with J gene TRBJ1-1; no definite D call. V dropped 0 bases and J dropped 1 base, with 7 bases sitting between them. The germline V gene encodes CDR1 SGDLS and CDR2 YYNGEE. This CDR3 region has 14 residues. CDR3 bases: TGTGCCAGCAGCGTAGCAATGGGGAACACTGAAGCTTTCTTT. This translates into CASSVAMGNTEAFF.

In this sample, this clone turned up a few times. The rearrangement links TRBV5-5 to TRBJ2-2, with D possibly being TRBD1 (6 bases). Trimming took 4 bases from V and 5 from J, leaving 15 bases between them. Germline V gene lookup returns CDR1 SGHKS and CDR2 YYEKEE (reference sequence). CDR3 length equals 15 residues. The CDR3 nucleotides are TGTGCCAGCAGCGCTCTGGGGGCGCAGACCGGGGAGCTGTTTTTT. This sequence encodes CASSALGAQTGELFF.

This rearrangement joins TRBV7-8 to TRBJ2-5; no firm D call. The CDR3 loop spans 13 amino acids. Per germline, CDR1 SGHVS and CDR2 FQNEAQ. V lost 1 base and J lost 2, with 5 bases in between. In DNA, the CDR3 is TGTGCCAGCAGCTTAGGGCTACAAGAGACCCAGTACTTC. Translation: CASSLGLQETQYF.

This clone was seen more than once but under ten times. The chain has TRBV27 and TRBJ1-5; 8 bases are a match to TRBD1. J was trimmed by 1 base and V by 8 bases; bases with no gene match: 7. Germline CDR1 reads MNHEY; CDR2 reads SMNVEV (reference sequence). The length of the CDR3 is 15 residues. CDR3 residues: CASGRTGYSNQPQHF. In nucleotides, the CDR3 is TGTGCCAGCGGACGGACAGGGTACAGCAATCAGCCCCAGCATTTT.

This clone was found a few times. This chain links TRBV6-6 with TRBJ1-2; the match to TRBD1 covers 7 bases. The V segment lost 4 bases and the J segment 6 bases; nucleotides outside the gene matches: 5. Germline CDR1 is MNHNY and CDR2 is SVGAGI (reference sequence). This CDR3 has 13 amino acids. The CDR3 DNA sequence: TGTGCCAGCAGTTTCTATCAGGGGGATGGCTACACCTTC. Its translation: CASSFYQGDGYTF.